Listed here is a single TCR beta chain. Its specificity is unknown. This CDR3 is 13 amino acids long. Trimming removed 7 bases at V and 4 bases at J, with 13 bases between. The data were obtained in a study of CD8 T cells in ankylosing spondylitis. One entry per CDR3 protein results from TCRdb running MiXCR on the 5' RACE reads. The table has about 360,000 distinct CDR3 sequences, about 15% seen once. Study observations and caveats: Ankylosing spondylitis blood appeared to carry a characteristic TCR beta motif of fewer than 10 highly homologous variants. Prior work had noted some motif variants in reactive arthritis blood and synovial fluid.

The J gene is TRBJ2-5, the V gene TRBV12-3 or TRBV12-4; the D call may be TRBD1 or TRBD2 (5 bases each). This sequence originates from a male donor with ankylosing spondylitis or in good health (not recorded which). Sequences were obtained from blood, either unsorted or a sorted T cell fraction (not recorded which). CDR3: CASTGERGETQYF. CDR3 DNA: TGTGCCAGCACCGGGGAGAGGGGAGAGACCCAGTACTTC.